These 32 T cell receptor beta chains came from one sample sequenced in a study of cytomegalovirus exposure and HLA in healthy donors. This table comes from immunoSEQ multiplex PCR, and its TCRdb copy is limited to in-frame clones, with some not included. The table has about 78,000 clones, 90% to 96% seen once. The material sequenced was PBMCs. The origin of the receptors is a man between 18 and 29 years old in good health and CMV-seropositive.

The rearrangement links TRBV15 to TRBJ2-1; TRBD2 aligns across 11 bases. This CDR3 is 19 amino acids long. Per the germline V gene, CDR1 is LNHNV and CDR2 is YYDKDF (reference sequence). The V segment lost 0 bases and the J segment 7 bases; nucleotides outside the gene matches: 14. Here the CDR3 reads CATSRDWPRLAGGRNEQFF. The CDR3 DNA reads TGTGCCACCAGCAGAGATTGGCCTCGGCTAGCGGGAGGTCGGAATGAGCAGTTCTTC.

This chain connects TRBV30 to TRBJ2-2; TRBD1 might be the D (6 bases). The CDR3 is made up of 14 amino acids. V lost 4 bases and J lost 4, with 13 bases in between. Germline V lookup: CDR1 GTSNPN, CDR2 SVGIG (reference sequence). CDR3 region: CAWIWQGRTGELFF. The CDR3 nucleotides read TGTGCCTGGATCTGGCAGGGGCGCACCGGGGAGCTGTTTTTT.

The genes are TRBV7-6 and TRBJ1-1, with a possible D match to TRBD1 (5 bases). CDR1 and CDR2 from the germline V gene are SGHVS and FNYEAQ. The CDR3 has 15 residues. With 2 bases removed from V and 2 bases from J, the gap between germline ends came to 12 bases. CDR3 sequence: CASSLWGDTNTEAFF. The CDR3 DNA is TGTGCCAGCAGCTTATGGGGGGATACTAACACTGAAGCTTTCTTT.

V gene TRBV6-1 combines with J gene TRBJ1-5; no definite D call. Between the trimmed V and J ends, which lost 11 bases and 5 bases, there was a span of 16 bases. CDR3 length: 13 residues. In germline, CDR1 is MNHNS, CDR2 SASEGT. The CDR3 bases are TGTGCCGCCCGTGGGAGGGTCGATCAGCCCCAGCATTTT. The encoded protein is CAARGRVDQPQHF.

Here the CDR3 reads CATSPDEARTDTQYF. CDR3 in DNA: TGTGCCACCTCCCCCGACGAAGCGCGCACAGATACGCAGTATTTT. The rearrangement uses TRBV18 and TRBJ2-3; unclear D gene. The CDR3 loop spans 15 amino acids. The V and J ends lost 10 bases and 1 base respectively, with 18 bases between them. The germline V gene encodes CDR1 KGHSH and CDR2 LQKENI.

The chain has TRBV27 and TRBJ1-1, with 7 bases aligning to TRBD1. In germline, CDR1 is MNHEY, CDR2 SMNVEV (reference sequence). CDR3 size: 13 residues. After removal of 4 bases from V and 6 bases from J, the junction contained 5 bases not matched to a gene. The CDR3 nucleotides are TGTGCCAGCAGTTCCCCAGGGGGGCCTGAAGCTTTCTTT. Encoded protein: CASSSPGGPEAFF.

The gene calls are TRBV7-2 and TRBJ1-3, with D perhaps TRBD1 (5 bases). The germline V gene has CDR1 SGHTA and CDR2 FQGNSA. The CDR3 has 16 amino acids. V was trimmed by 4 bases and J by 0 bases, leaving 13 bases between them. This chain's CDR3 is CASSSGQTSSGNTIYF. The CDR3, as DNA: TGTGCCAGCAGCTCAGGACAAACAAGCTCTGGAAACACCATATATTTT. The entire variable domain, with the rest obtained from reference TRBV7-2 and TRBJ1-3, is as follows: GAGVSQSPSNKVTEKGKDVELRCDPISGHTALYWYRQSLGQGLEFLIYFQGNSAPDKSGLPSDRFSAERTGGSVSTLTIQRTQQEDSAVYLCASSSGQTSSGNTIYFGEGSWLTVV.

This rearrangement joins TRBV20-1 to TRBJ2-1; tentative D call: TRBD2 (6 bases). Germline V gene sequence: CDR1 DFQATT, CDR2 SNEGSKA (reference sequence). The CDR3 runs to 10 residues. V was pared by 5 bases and J by 15 bases, with 14 bases between. CDR3 sequence (DNA): TGCAGTGCTTTCGGGGGAGATCGGTTCTTC. It translates to CSAFGGDRFF.

The genes are TRBV7-2 and TRBJ2-5; D call uncertain. V was clipped by 1 base and J by 1 base, with 4 bases between them. Per germline, CDR1 SGHTA and CDR2 FQGNSA. The CDR3 consists of 13 residues. This chain's CDR3 is CASSLGPQETQYF. Here the CDR3 DNA reads TGTGCCAGCAGCTTAGGGCCCCAAGAGACCCAGTACTTC. Together with reference TRBV7-2 and TRBJ2-5, the CDR3 gives the full variable domain: GAGVSQSPSNKVTEKGKDVELRCDPISGHTALYWYRQSLGQGLEFLIYFQGNSAPDKSGLPSDRFSAERTGGSVSTLTIQRTQQEDSAVYLCASSLGPQETQYFGPGTRLLVL.

The gene calls are TRBV30 and TRBJ2-4, with 9 bases fitting TRBD1. This CDR3 has 17 residues. V lost 1 base, J lost 8 bases, and 15 bases stayed unmatched. Germline lookup yields CDR1 GTSNPN and CDR2 SVGIG (reference sequence). CDR3 sequence reads: CAWSARQGGRRGDIQYF. The CDR3 DNA reads as TGTGCCTGGAGTGCCCGACAGGGGGGCAGGCGGGGTGACATTCAGTACTTC. Together with reference TRBV30 and TRBJ2-4, the CDR3 gives the full variable domain: SQTIHQWPATLVQPVGSPLSLECTVEGTSNPNLYWYRQAAGRGLQLLFYSVGIGQISSEVPQNLSASRPQDRQFILSSKKLLLSDSGFYLCAWSARQGGRRGDIQYFGAGTRLSVL.

This chain links TRBV6-4 with TRBJ2-1; TRBD1 matches at 7 bases. J lost 5 bases, V lost 2 bases, and 0 bases had no gene match. CDR1 is MRHNA, CDR2 SNTAGT, per germline. This CDR3 is built from 13 residues. The CDR3 DNA sequence: TGTGCCAGCAGTGACAGGGGGCACAATGAGCAGTTCTTC. It is translated as CASSDRGHNEQFF.

V and J are TRBV29-1 and TRBJ1-1, with D unresolved. The CDR3 runs to 13 residues. The germline V and J ends were trimmed by 1 base and 1 base, with 7 bases remaining between them. CDR1 SQVTM and CDR2 ANQGSEA come from the germline V gene. The CDR3 protein is CSVEGHENTEAFF. The CDR3 DNA reads as TGCAGCGTTGAAGGACATGAGAACACTGAAGCTTTCTTT.

CDR3 region: CASSYSRRTGRHEQYF. The CDR3 DNA sequence: TGTGCCAGCAGTTACTCCCGCAGGACGGGGAGGCACGAGCAGTACTTC. V gene TRBV6-5 combines with J gene TRBJ2-7, with a weak D call TRBD2 (6 bases). Germline V gene sequence: CDR1 MNHEY, CDR2 SVGAGI. The V end was cut by 0 bases, the J end by 5 bases, with 17 bases between. The CDR3 contains 16 residues.

The DNA for the CDR3 is TGTGCCAGCAGCCTCATGCCCGGAGCATCGGCCAATTACGAGCAGTACTTC. Its translation is CASSLMPGASANYEQYF. The rearrangement joins TRBV7-9 to TRBJ2-7, with D unresolved. CDR3 length equals 17 residues. V lost 5 bases to trimming and J lost 4 bases, with 24 bases between them. Per germline, CDR1 SEHNR and CDR2 FQNEAQ (reference sequence).

J is TRBJ1-2 and V is TRBV7-2, with 10 bases matching TRBD1. The CDR3 has 13 residues. CDR1 is SGHTA, CDR2 FQGNSA, per germline. V shed 11 bases and J 3 bases; nucleotides not matched to a gene: 6. CDR3 in amino acids: CAGRQGADYGYTF. The CDR3 DNA reads TGTGCCGGTAGACAGGGGGCCGACTATGGCTACACCTTC.

The V call is TRBV5-8, the J call TRBJ2-7, with 9 bases that match TRBD1. This CDR3 is 14 amino acids long. Per germline, CDR1 SGHTS and CDR2 YDEGEE. With V trimmed by 5 bases and J by 6 bases, 9 bases remained unmatched. In DNA form, the CDR3 reads TGTGCCAGCAGGAGAAAAGGGACAGGGTTCGAGCAGTACTTC. Amino acids: CASRRKGTGFEQYF.

CDR3 region: CASSLYTGGSYEQYF. The CDR3 coding sequence is TGTGCCAGCAGTTTATATACAGGGGGTAGCTACGAGCAGTACTTC. The V call is TRBV27, the J call TRBJ2-7, with TRBD1 identical over 8 bases. Per the germline V gene, CDR1 is MNHEY and CDR2 is SMNVEV (reference sequence). This CDR3 has 15 amino acids. The ends lost 1 base at V and 3 bases at J; junction bases unmatched: 5.

The gene calls are TRBV29-1 and TRBJ2-1; TRBD2 is a possible D gene (6 bases). Trimming shortened V by 5 bases and J by 2 bases, and 13 bases separated the two germline ends. The CDR3 runs 14 residues. Germline assignment: CDR1 SQVTM and CDR2 ANQGSEA. CDR3 bases: TGCAGCGTTTCAGGAGGGTCTACCTACAATGAGCAGTTCTTC. Translation gives CSVSGGSTYNEQFF.

This chain links TRBV18 with TRBJ2-5; no reliable D call. This CDR3 has 14 residues. Trimming removed 1 base from V and 5 bases from J, with 11 bases in between. Germline assignment: CDR1 KGHSH and CDR2 LQKENI. The CDR3 DNA sequence: TGTGCCAGCTCACCACTCCGGTCTCTGGAGACCCAGTACTTC. Translated: CASSPLRSLETQYF. Variable domain in full (rest from reference TRBV18 and TRBJ2-5): NAGVMQNPRHLVRRRGQEARLRCSPMKGHSHVYWYRQLPEEGLKFMVYLQKENIIDESGMPKERFSAEFPKEGPSILRIQQVVRGDSAAYFCASSPLRSLETQYFGPGTRLLVL.

The chain links TRBV5-1 to TRBJ1-1; unclear D gene. V was cut by 2 bases and J by 3 bases, with 8 bases left in between. CDR1 is SGHRS and CDR2 is YFSETQ in the germline V gene. The length of the CDR3 is 13 residues. The CDR3 nucleotides are TGCGCCAGCAGCTTTTCCGGGTACACTGAAGCTTTCTTT. Its translation is CASSFSGYTEAFF.

This chain uses TRBV7-2 with TRBJ2-2; maybe TRBD2 (6 bases). The CDR3 is 15 amino acids. V was trimmed by 5 bases and J by 1 base, leaving 11 bases between them. CDR1 and CDR2 (germline): SGHTA, FQGNSA. In DNA form, the CDR3 reads TGTGCCAGCAGCCAGGTGGGGGGGAACACCGGGGAGCTGTTTTTT. Protein product: CASSQVGGNTGELFF.

This rearrangement joins TRBV20-1 to TRBJ1-2, with D hard to call. Germline V gives CDR1 DFQATT, CDR2 SNEGSKA (reference sequence). This CDR3 is built from 10 residues. The ends were cut back, 3 bases at V and 8 bases at J, with 7 bases in the middle. The DNA of the CDR3 is TGCAGTGCTAGCCCGGGGGGCTACACCTTC. This sequence encodes CSASPGGYTF.

V is TRBV9 and J is TRBJ2-2; a possible D gene is TRBD2 (5 bases). V lost 0 bases to trimming and J lost 1 base, with 10 bases between them. Germline V gene lookup returns CDR1 SGDLS and CDR2 YYNGEE. The CDR3 spans 16 residues. CDR3 in amino acids: CASSVDSGRNTGELFF. The CDR3 DNA sequence: TGTGCCAGCAGCGTAGACTCGGGAAGGAACACCGGGGAGCTGTTTTTT.

In its sample, this clone was seen once. The gene calls are TRBV11-2 and TRBJ2-5; 7 bases agree with TRBD2. The CDR3 consists of 14 residues. V lost 2 bases, J lost 2 bases, and 2 bases stayed unmatched. Looked up from germline, CDR1 is SGHAT and CDR2 is FQNNGV. The CDR3: CASSLTSEQETQYF. CDR3 coding DNA: TGTGCCAGCAGCTTAACTAGCGAACAAGAGACCCAGTACTTC.

V gene TRBV9 combines with J gene TRBJ2-1; maybe TRBD2 (5 bases). The CDR3 runs to 14 residues. Germline CDR1 is SGDLS and CDR2 is YYNGEE. Trimming pared 3 bases from V and 9 bases from J, leaving 16 bases between. The CDR3 bases are TGTGCCAGCAGCGGGGGAACCGGGATCCCTGAGCAGTTCTTC. Translating gives CASSGGTGIPEQFF. Full variable domain (remainder filled in from reference TRBV9 and TRBJ2-1): DSGVTQTPKHLITATGQRVTLRCSPRSGDLSVYWYQQSLDQGLQFLIQYYNGEERAKGNILERFSAQQFPDLHSELNLSSLELGDSALYFCASSGGTGIPEQFFGPGTRLTVL.

As concerns this clone: One end of the junction does not line up with germline, which may come from a read error. The chain is built from TRBV6-1 and TRBJ1-1; 8 positions agree with TRBD1. CDR1 MNHNS and CDR2 SASEGT come from the germline V gene. The CDR3 length is 15 residues. CDR3 nucleotide sequence: TGTGCCAGCAGGGAAGGACAGGGTCCATTAGCTGAAGCTTTCTTT. This translates into CASREGQGPLAEAFF.

The chain employs TRBV7-4 and TRBJ2-5; 7 bases are shared with TRBD1. The CDR3 is made up of 17 amino acids. Germline CDR1 reads SGHVT; CDR2 reads SQSDAQ. J was trimmed by 2 bases and V by 3 bases; bases with no gene match: 12. In DNA, the CDR3 is TGTGCCAGCAGCTTTAAGGTTCGCAGGGGGAAACAAGAGACCCAGTACTTC. Amino acids: CASSFKVRRGKQETQYF.

This clone was seen only once. The gene calls are TRBV11-3 and TRBJ2-2; TRBD1 is a possible D gene (6 bases). The V end lost 4 bases, the J end lost 7 bases, and 16 bases lay between the germline ends. This CDR3 has 15 amino acids. Germline V lookup: CDR1 SGHNT, CDR2 YENEEA. The CDR3 sequence: CASSSQYRASGELFF. CDR3 in DNA: TGTGCCAGCAGCTCGCAATACAGGGCGAGCGGGGAGCTGTTTTTT.

This chain uses TRBV28 with TRBJ1-5; weak D call: TRBD1 (5 bases). Trimming took 2 bases from V and 7 from J, leaving 12 bases between them. Germline CDR1 reads MDHEN; CDR2 reads SYDVKM. The CDR3 totals 14 residues. The CDR3 spells CASSLRGVGQPQHF. The CDR3 DNA reads TGTGCCAGCAGTTTACGGGGGGTCGGCCAGCCCCAGCATTTT.

This sequence joins TRBV5-6 and TRBJ2-7; 7 positions match TRBD1. The germline V gene has CDR1 SGHDT and CDR2 YYEEEE. J was trimmed by 2 bases and V by 6 bases; bases with no gene match: 8. The CDR3 covers 14 residues. The CDR3 loop reads CASKLGQGAYEQYF. In nucleotides, the CDR3 is TGTGCCAGCAAATTGGGGCAGGGGGCCTACGAGCAGTACTTC.

This sequence joins TRBV9 and TRBJ2-1; 7 positions agree with TRBD2. Germline V gene sequence: CDR1 SGDLS, CDR2 YYNGEE. The length of the CDR3 is 16 residues. Unmatched junction bases numbered 7, after V lost 0 bases and J lost 4 bases. The CDR3 is CASSVGGGSSYNEQFF. The CDR3 DNA reads as TGTGCCAGCAGCGTAGGTGGCGGGAGTTCGTACAATGAGCAGTTCTTC.

The chain couples TRBV9 to TRBJ2-3; D unclear. The CDR3 spans 13 residues. Germline loops: CDR1 SGDLS, CDR2 YYNGEE. V lost 1 base, J lost 3 bases, and 6 bases lay in between. CDR3 protein: CASSVSGTDTQYF. In nucleotides, the CDR3 is TGTGCCAGCAGCGTATCCGGTACAGATACGCAGTATTTT.